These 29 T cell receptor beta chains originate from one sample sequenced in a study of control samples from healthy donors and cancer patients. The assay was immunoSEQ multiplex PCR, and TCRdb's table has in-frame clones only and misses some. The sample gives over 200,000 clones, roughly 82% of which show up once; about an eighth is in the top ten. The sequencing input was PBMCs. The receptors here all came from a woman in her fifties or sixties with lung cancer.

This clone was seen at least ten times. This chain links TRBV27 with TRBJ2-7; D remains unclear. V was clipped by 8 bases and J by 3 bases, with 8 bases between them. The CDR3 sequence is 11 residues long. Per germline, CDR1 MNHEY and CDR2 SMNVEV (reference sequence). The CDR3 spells CASFYCYEQYF. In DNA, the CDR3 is TGTGCCAGCTTTTATTGCTACGAGCAGTACTTC.

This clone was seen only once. The CDR3 DNA is TGTGCCATCAGTGGGGGTACAGATACGCAGTATTTT. Amino acids: CAISGGTDTQYF. The chain combines TRBV10-3 with TRBJ2-3; no clear D gene. Germline CDR1 ENHRY, CDR2 SYGVKD. The CDR3 contains 12 residues. V lost 4 bases and J 3 bases, leaving 5 bases between the germline ends.

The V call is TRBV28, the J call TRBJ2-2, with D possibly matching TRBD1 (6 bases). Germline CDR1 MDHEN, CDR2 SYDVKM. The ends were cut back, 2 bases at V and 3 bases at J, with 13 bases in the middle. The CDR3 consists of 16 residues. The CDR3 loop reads CASSLAGVGDTGELFF. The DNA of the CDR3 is TGTGCCAGCAGTTTAGCAGGGGTAGGGGACACCGGGGAGCTGTTTTTT.

The CDR3 region has the DNA TGTGCCAGCAGCTTAGGAGAGGGTTCACCCCTCCACTTT. This sequence encodes CASSLGEGSPLHF. The rearrangement joins TRBV11-2 to TRBJ1-6; D gene unclear. The germline V gene has CDR1 SGHAT and CDR2 FQNNGV. The CDR3 spans 13 residues. Between the trimmed V and J ends, which lost 1 base and 9 bases, there was a span of 7 bases. Full variable domain (rest looked up from reference TRBV11-2 and TRBJ1-6): EAGVAQSPRYKIIEKRQSVAFWCNPISGHATLYWYQQILGQGPKLLIQFQNNGVVDDSQLPKDRFSAERLKGVDSTLKIQPAKLEDSAVYLCASSLGEGSPLHFGNGTRLTVT.

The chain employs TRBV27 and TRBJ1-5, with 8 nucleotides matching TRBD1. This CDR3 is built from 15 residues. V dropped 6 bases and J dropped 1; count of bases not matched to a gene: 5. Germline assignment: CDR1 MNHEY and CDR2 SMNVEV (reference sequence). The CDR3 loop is CASSQDRVSNQPQHF. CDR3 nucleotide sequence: TGTGCCAGCAGCCAGGACAGGGTAAGCAATCAGCCCCAGCATTTT.

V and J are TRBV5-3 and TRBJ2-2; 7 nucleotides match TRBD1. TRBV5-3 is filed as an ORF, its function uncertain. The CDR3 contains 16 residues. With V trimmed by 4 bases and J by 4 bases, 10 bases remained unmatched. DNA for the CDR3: TGTGCCAGAAGCAGCCGATACAGGGGCATCACCGGGGAGCTGTTTTTT. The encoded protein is CARSSRYRGITGELFF.

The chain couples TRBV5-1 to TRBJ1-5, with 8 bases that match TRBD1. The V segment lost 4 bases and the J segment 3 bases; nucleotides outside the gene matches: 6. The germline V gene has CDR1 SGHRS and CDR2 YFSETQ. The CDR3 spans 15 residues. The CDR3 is CASSLKTGANQPQHF. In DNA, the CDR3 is TGCGCCAGCAGCCTGAAGACAGGGGCCAATCAGCCCCAGCATTTT.

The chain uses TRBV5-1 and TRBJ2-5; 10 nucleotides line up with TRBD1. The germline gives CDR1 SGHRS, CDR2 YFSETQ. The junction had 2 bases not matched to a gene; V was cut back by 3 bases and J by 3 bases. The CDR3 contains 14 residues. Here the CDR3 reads CASSYGTGEETQYF. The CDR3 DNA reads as TGCGCCAGCAGCTACGGGACAGGGGAAGAGACCCAGTACTTC.

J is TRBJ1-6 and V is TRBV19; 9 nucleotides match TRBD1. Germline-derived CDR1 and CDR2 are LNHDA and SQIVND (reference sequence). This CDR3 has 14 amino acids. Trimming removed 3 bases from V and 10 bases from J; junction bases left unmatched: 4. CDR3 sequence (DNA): TGTGCCAGTAGTATCGGACAGGGGACGTCACCCCTCCACTTT. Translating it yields CASSIGQGTSPLHF.

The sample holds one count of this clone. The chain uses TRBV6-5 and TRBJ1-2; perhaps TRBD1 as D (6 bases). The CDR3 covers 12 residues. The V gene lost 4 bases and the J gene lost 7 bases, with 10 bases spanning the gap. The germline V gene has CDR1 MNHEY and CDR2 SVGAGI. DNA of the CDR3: TGTGCCAGCAGTTTTGACAGGATTGGCTACACCTTC. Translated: CASSFDRIGYTF.

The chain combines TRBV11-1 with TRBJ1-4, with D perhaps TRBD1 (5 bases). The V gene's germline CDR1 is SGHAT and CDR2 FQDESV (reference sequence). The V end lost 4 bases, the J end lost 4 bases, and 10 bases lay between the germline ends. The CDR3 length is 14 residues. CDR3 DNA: TGTGCCAGCAGCTCCCAGGGACTTAATGAAAAACTGTTTTTT. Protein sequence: CASSSQGLNEKLFF.

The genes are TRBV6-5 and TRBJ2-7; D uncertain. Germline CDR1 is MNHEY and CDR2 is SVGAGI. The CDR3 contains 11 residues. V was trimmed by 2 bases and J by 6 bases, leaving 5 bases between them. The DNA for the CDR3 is TGTGCCAGCAGTTACATTGGCGAGCAGTACTTC. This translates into CASSYIGEQYF.

Here the CDR3 reads CASSVDGRGSDSPLHF. DNA of the CDR3: TGTGCCAGCAGCGTAGACGGCAGGGGGTCCGATTCACCCCTCCACTTT. The chain couples TRBV9 to TRBJ1-6, with 7 nucleotides matching TRBD1. CDR1 is SGDLS, CDR2 YYNGEE, per germline. The CDR3 has 16 amino acids. The J segment lost 8 bases and the V segment lost 0 bases, leaving 8 bases of the junction unmatched.

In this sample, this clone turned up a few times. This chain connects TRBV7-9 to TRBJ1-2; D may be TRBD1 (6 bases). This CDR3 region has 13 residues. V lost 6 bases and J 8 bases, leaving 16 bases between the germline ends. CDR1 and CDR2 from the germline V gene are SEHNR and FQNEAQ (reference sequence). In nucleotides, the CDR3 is TGTGCCAGCAGTCCTAGTGGGGGCAGGGGCTACACCTTC. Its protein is CASSPSGGRGYTF.

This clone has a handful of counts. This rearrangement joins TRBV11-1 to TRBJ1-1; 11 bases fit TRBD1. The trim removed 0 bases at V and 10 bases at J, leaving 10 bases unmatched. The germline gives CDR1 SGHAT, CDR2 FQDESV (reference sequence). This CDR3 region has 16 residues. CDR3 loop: CASSLARGQGGGRAFF. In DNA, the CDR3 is TGTGCCAGCAGCTTAGCCCGGGGACAGGGGGGAGGACGAGCTTTCTTT.

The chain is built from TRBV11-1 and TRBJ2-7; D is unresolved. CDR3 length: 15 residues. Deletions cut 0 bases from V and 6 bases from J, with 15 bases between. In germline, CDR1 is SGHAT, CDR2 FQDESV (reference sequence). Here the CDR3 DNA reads TGTGCCAGCAGCTTAGCGGGTAGCAGTGCCGGCGAGCAGTACTTC. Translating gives CASSLAGSSAGEQYF. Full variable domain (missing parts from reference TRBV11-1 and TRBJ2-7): EAEVAQSPRYKITEKSQAVAFWCDPISGHATLYWYRQILGQGPELLVQFQDESVVDDSQLPKDRFSAERLKGVDSTLKIQPAELGDSAMYLCASSLAGSSAGEQYFGPGTRLTVT.

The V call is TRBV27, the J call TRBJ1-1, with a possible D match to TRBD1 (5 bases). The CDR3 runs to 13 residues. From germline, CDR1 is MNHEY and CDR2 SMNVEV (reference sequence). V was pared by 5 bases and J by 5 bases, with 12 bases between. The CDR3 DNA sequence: TGTGCCAGCAGTCAGGCATGGGGGACTGAAGCTTTCTTT. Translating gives CASSQAWGTEAFF.

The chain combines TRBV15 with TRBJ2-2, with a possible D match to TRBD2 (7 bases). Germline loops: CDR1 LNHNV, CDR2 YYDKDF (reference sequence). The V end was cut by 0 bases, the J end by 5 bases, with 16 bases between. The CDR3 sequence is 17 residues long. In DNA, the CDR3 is TGTGCCACCAGCAGAGATCACGCGGGGGCGAGGACCGGGGAGCTGTTTTTT. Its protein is CATSRDHAGARTGELFF.

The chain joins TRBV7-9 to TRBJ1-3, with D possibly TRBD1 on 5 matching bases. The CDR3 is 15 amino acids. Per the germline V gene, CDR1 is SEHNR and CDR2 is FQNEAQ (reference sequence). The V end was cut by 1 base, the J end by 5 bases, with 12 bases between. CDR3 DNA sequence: TGTGCCAGCAGCTTAGGCCGACAGTCAAGAAACACCATATATTTT. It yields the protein CASSLGRQSRNTIYF.

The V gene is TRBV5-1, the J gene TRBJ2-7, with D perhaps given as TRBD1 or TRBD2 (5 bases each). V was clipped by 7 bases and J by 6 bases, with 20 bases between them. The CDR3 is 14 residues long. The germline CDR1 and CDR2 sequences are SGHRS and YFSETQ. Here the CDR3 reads CASHSLRLGGEQYF. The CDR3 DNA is TGCGCCAGCCATTCTCTCCGGCTTGGGGGCGAGCAGTACTTC.

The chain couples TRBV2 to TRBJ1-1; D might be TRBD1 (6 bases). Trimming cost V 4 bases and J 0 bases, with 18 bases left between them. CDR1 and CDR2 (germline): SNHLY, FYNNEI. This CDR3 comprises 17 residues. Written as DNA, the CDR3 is TGTGCCAGCAGTGGACCCAGTTCAGGGGTTATGAACACTGAAGCTTTCTTT. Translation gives CASSGPSSGVMNTEAFF.

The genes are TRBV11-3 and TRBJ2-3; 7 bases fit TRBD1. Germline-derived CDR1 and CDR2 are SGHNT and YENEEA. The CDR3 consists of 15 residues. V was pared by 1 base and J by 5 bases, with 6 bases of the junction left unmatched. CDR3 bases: TGTGCCAGCAGCTTAGCCGGACAGGTAGGAGATACGCAGTATTTT. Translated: CASSLAGQVGDTQYF. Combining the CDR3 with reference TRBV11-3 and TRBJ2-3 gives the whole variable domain EAGVVQSPRYKIIEKKQPVAFWCNPISGHNTLYWYLQNLGQGPELLIRYENEEAVDDSQLPKDRFSAERLKGVDSTLKIQPAELGDSAVYLCASSLAGQVGDTQYFGPGTRLTVL.

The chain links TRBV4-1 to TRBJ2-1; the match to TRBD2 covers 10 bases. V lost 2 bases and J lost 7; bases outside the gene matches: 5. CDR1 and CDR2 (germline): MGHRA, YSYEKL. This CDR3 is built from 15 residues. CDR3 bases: TGCGCCAGCAGCCAATATCTAGCGGGAGTAAATGAGCAGTTCTTC. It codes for CASSQYLAGVNEQFF.

CDR3 sequence reads: CASSLFYGDTQYF. CDR3 nucleotides: TGCGCCAGCAGCTTGTTTTATGGAGATACGCAGTATTTT. This chain links TRBV5-1 with TRBJ2-3; D is undetermined. Looked up from germline, CDR1 is SGHRS and CDR2 is YFSETQ. Trimming cost V 1 base and J 5 bases, with 8 bases left between them. This CDR3 is built from 13 residues.

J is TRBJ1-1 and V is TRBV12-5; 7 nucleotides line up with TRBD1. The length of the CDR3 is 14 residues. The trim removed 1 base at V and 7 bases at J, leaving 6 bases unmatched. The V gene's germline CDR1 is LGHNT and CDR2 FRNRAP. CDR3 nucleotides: TGTGCTAGTGGTTTGGGGACAGGCATTTTTGAAGCTTTCTTT. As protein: CASGLGTGIFEAFF.

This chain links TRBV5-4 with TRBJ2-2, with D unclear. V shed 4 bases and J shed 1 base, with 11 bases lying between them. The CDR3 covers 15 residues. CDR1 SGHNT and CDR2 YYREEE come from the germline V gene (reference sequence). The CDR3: CASSADPVNTGELFF. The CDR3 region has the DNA TGTGCCAGCAGCGCGGACCCAGTGAACACCGGGGAGCTGTTTTTT.

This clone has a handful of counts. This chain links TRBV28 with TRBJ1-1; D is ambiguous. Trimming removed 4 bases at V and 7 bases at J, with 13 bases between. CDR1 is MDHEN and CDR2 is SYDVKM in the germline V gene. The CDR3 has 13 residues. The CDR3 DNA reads TGTGCCAGCAGTTGGGATGGAGGGAGTGAAGCTTTCTTT. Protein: CASSWDGGSEAFF.

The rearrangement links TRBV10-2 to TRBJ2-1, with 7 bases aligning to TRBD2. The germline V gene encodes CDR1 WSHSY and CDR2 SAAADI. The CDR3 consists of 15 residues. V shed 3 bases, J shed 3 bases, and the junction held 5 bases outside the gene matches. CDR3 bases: TGCGCCAGCAGTGACCAGCGGGGTTTCTACAATGAGCAGTTCTTC. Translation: CASSDQRGFYNEQFF.

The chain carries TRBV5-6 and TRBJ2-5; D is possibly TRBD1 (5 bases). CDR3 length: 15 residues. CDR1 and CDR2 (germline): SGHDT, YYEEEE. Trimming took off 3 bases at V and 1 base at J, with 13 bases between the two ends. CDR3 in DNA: TGTGCCAGCAGCTCGTCAATGACAGTCCAAGAGACCCAGTACTTC. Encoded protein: CASSSSMTVQETQYF. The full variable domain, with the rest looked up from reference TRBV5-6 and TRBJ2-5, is DAGVTQSPTHLIKTRGQQVTLRCSPKSGHDTVSWYQQALGQGPQFIFQYYEEEERQRGNFPDRFSGHQFPNYSSELNVNALLLGDSALYLCASSSSMTVQETQYFGPGTRLLVL.